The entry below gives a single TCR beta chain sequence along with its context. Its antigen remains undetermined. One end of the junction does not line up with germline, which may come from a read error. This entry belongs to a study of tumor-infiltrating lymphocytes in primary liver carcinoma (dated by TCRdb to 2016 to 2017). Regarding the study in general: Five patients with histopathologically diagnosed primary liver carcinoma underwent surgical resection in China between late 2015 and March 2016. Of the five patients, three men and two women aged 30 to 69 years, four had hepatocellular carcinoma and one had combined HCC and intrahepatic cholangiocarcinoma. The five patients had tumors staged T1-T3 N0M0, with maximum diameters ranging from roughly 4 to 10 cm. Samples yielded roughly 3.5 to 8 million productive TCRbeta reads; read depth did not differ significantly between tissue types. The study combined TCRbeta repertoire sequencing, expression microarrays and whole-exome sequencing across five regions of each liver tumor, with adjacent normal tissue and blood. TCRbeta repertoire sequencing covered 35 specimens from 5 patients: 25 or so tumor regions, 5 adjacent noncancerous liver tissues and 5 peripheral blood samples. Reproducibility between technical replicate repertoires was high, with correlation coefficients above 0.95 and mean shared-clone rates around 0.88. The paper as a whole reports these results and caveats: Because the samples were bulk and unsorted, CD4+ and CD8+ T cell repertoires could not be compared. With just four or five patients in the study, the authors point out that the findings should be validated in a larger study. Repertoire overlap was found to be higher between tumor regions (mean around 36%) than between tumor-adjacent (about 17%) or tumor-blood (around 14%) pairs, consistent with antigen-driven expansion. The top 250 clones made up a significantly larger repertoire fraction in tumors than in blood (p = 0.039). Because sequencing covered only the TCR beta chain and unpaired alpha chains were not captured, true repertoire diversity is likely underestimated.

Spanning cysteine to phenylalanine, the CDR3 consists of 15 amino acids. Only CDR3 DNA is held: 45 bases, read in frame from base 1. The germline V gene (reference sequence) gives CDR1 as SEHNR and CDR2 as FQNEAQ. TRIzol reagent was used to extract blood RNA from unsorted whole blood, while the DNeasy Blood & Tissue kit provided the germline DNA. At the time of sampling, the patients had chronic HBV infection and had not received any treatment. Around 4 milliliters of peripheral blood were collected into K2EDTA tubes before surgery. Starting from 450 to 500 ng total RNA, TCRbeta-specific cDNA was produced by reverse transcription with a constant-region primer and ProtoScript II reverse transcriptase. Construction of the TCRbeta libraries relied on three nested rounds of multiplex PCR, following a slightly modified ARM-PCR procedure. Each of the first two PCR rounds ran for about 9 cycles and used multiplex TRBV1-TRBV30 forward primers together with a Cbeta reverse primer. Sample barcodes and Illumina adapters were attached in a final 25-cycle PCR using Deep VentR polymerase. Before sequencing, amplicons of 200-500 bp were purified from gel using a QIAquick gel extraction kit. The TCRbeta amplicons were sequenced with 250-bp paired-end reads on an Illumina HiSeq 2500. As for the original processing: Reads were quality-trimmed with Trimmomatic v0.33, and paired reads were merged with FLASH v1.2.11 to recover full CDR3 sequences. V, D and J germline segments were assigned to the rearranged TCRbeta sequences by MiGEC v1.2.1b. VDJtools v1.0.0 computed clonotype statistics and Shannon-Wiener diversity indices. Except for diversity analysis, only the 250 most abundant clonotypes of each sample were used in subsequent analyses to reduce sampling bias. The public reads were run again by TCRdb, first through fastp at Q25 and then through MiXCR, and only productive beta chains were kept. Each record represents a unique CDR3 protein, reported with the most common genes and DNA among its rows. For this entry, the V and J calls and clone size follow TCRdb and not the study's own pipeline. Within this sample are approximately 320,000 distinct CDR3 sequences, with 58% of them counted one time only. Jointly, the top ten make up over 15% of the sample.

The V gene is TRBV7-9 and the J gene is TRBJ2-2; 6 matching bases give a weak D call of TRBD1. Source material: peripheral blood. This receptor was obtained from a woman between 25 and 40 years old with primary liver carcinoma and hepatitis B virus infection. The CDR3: CASTSYRVSTGELSF. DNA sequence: TGTGCCAGCACCTCCTACAGGGTCAGCACCGGGGAGCTGTCTTTT.